This T cell receptor (beta chain) appears in the sequencing data of a study of radiotherapy plus CTLA-4 blockade in lung cancer. The ends lost 5 bases at V and 4 bases at J; junction bases unmatched: 4. The CDR3 extends over 14 amino acids. Germline CDR1 reads SNHLY; CDR2 reads FYNNEI. Each patient with chemo-refractory metastatic non-small-cell lung cancer was treated with focal radiation plus CTLA-4 blockade using ipilimumab. Assay: immunoSEQ multiplex PCR; the TCRdb copy retains only in-frame clones and omits some. The sample lists around 120,000 clones, 65% to 85% occurring once. Points from the study as a whole: TCR clones originating in tumors grew in number in blood after radiotherapy plus ipilimumab.

About this clone: Its antigen is as yet unknown.

Sequenced here: peripheral blood, sampled from a patient treated with radiotherapy plus ipilimumab. The genes are TRBV2 and TRBJ2-3; 9 nucleotides match TRBD1. The sequence came from a human donor with non-small cell lung cancer who had a partial response to radiotherapy plus ipilimumab. DNA for the CDR3: TGTGCCAGCAGTTCGACAGGGGGACCAGATACGCAGTATTTT. This gives the protein CASSSTGGPDTQYF.